Given below is one T cell receptor (beta chain) in context. Its cognate antigen has yet to be identified. Base-call qualities are not available, and no considerably larger clone is one nucleotide away. This sample was taken from a study of shared clonotypes between healthy human individuals (dated by TCRdb to the early 2020s). Study-wide context: A few men and a couple of women, aged 18 to 49 years, made up the cohort. To estimate repertoire size and how much clonotypes are shared between individuals, the study performed deep sequencing of blood TCR repertoires from a handful of healthy adults. Per donor, leukapheresis produced somewhere between about 0.9 and 9.5 billion PBMCs. To increase sequencing depth and limit assay-specific biases, TCR repertoire library preparation and sequencing were carried out by different laboratories using diverse techniques. For each donor, CD4 naive and CD4 memory were each given three plates, CD8 naive was given two plates, and CD8 memory was given one plate.

Donors were healthy HIV-negative adults with no recently reported acute infections or vaccinations. All donors were Caucasian adults living in Nashville, Tennessee, USA. Magnetic negative selection was used to enrich CD4+ T cells, after which naive cells were positively selected on CD45RA and the negative fraction became the memory subset. Blood was collected by leukapheresis, and PBMCs were isolated by Ficoll-Histopaque density gradient centrifugation and then cryopreserved in liquid nitrogen vapor phase. Analytical flow cytometry was used to check the purity and quantity of each magnetically sorted T cell population. Genomic DNA was isolated from each sorted fraction and quantified by UV absorbance on a Nanodrop 2000c. TCR CDR3 regions were amplified from genomic DNA by multiplex PCR using the deep immunoSEQ assay. Extracted genomic DNA from each cell subset was distributed evenly across all wells of several immunoSEQ 96-well plates, and each plate was treated as a replicate. For sorted subsets, each replicate PCR was loaded with approximately 190 ng genomic DNA, equivalent to roughly 30,000 T cell genomes. Purified libraries were measured with a Qubit 3.0 fluorometer, size-checked on a Bioanalyzer 2100, and measured again with the KAPA Library Quantification kit. Every immunoSEQ 96-well plate was sequenced on a dedicated single-read 150-cycle Illumina NextSeq 550 flow cell. The study's own analysis went as follows. The immunoSEQ output contained only junctional sequences without quality scores, so filtering could not match that applied to full-length reads. To assign V/J genes and CDR3, sequences were annotated using PyIR, a Python wrapper for IgBLAST v1.9, with IMGT germline references. Reads with weak V/J assignments (E-value above 1e-6), missing CDR3, stop codons, out-of-frame junctions, or ambiguous translated residues were removed. A V3J clonotype was defined by an identical inferred V gene, J gene, and CDR3 amino acid sequence. The percentage overlap between two repertoires was calculated by dividing the number of shared unique clonotypes by the size of the smaller repertoire. Richness of each repertoire was evaluated using RTK rarefaction, the Chao1 estimator, and Recon v2.1 estimates of unobserved clonotypes. OLGA was used to compute generation probabilities for all TCRbeta clonotypes that the gDNA method yielded from several donors. This immuneACCESS table, as held by TCRdb, lists in-frame sequences with V and J called but not all clones. Of the missing ones, under half trace to an unresolved V gene in checked studies; the others have no known cause. V and J calls and clone size are copied from that table; D and trimming were computed from the DNA. The sample table records millions of clones; approximately 92% of these occur just once. The leading ten clones occupy roughly 0.13% of the sample.

The germline V gene gives CDR1 as SNHLY and CDR2 as FYNNEI. The germline ends are 7 bases apart after V is trimmed by 7 bases and J by 4 bases. The cysteine opens and the phenylalanine closes a CDR3 of 11 amino acids. Only the CDR3 region is kept as DNA, spanning 33 bases read in frame from base 1. What the research found in general, with its limitations: Incomplete sequencing was indicated by rarefaction of sorted-subset datasets, despite the large sequencing depth. Because the study included a small number of donors, the genetic and exposure-history diversity represented was limited. Higher generation probabilities were observed for clonotypes shared by all four sorted-subset donors than for non-shared clonotypes. Pairwise subsampling led to the expectation that sequencing depth would affect the degree of clonotype sharing among donors. Across a few donors, approximately 5% of naive CD4, approximately 3.5% of naive CD8, roughly 2.2% of memory CD4, and around 0.4% of memory CD8 clonotypes were shared. Naive subsets generally had larger estimated clonotype richness than memory subsets. Sampling was limited to blood, and TCR repertoires in tissue likely differ from TCR repertoires in blood.

The sequence is built from TRBV2 and TRBJ2-5; no D segment can be confidently identified. The source material was naive CD4+ T cells sorted from blood. In the paper's terms, the cell subset or site label means: CD45RA+ positively selected. The clonotype originates from a man aged 18 to 29 in good health. The DNA reads TGTGCCAGCAAGACCGGAGAGACCCAGTACTTC. Its protein product is CASKTGETQYF. When the CDR3 is completed using the reference TRBV2 and TRBJ2-5 genes on either side, the full variable domain is EPEVTQTPSHQVTQMGQEVILRCVPISNHLYFYWYRQILGQKVEFLVSFYNNEISEKSEIFDDQFSVERPDGSNFTLKIRSTKLEDSAMYFCASKTGETQYFGPGTRLLVL.